This T cell receptor beta chain was retrieved from a study of blood T cells in healthy people across ages. Then a second PCR, running roughly 7 to 11 cycles, was carried out with a sample-barcoded 5' primer and a J-beta primer mix. TCRdb re-called the 5' RACE reads through MiXCR, storing one row per CDR3 protein. The data show 500,000 to 700,000 distinct CDR3 sequences, approximately 30% seen once. This clonotype was detected ten times or more. Its antigen remains unidentified. Overall study results and limits: It was not possible, with unsorted PBMCs, to conclusively compare naive and antigen-experienced cells.

V was clipped by 0 bases and J by 7 bases, with 16 bases between them. Germline V gene data show CDR1 as ENHRY and CDR2 as SYGVKD. This CDR3 spans 15 amino acids. The source material was blood. The J gene is TRBJ2-7, the V gene TRBV10-3; tentative D call: TRBD1 (6 bases). This TCR derives from a woman older than 75 in good health. The CDR3 here is CAISESQGNSGEQYF. The CDR3, as DNA: TGTGCCATCAGTGAGTCACAGGGAAACTCGGGAGAGCAGTACTTC.